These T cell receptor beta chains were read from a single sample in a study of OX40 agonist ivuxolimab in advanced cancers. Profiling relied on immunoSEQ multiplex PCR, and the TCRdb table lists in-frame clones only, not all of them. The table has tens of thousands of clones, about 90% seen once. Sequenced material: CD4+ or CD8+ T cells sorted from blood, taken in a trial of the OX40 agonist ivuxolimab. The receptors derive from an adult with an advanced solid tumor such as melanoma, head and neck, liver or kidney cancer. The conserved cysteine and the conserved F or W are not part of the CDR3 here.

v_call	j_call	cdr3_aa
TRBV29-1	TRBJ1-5	SVAGGSNQPQH
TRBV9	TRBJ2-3	ASSVTTSGSTGTDTQY
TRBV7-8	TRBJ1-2	ASSLVAGQGATGYT
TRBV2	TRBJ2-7	ASSDPGQGATYEQY
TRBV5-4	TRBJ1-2	ASSSIGTGANYGYT
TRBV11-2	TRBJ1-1	ASSPVGVNTEAF
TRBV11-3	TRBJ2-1	ASSPRDRGGFEQF
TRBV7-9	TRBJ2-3	ASSPTSGYTDTQY
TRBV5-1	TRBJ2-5	ASSPDSGGGWETQY
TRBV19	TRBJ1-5	ASDTGGRTPQH
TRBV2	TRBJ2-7	ASIVDRGPLEQY
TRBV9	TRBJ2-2	ASSIQGAIGAGELF
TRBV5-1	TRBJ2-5	ASQKWDRGGETQY
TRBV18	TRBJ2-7	ASSPRATSGPEQY
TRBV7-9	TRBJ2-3	ASSLVRDTQY
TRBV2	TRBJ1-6	ASKGTGNSPLH
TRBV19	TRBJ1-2	ASSLRTGGDGYT
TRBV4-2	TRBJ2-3	ASSQRGLAGGSAQY
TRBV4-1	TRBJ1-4	ASRSPGTNEKLF
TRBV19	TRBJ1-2	ASSMAGGRDYGYT
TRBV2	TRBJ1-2	ASSVLSYGYT
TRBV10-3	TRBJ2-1	ASQGTSGRAGNEQF
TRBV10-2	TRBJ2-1	ASSEGSNEQF
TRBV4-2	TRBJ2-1	ASSQDYSYNEQF
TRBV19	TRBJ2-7	ASSIVASGTLPYEQY
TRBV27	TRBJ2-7	ASRPLAGTSAYEQY
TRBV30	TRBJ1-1	AWSGGTMNTEAF
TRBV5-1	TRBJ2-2	ASSLEGTSGRGNTGELF
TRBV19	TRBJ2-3	ASSSGSWTDTQY
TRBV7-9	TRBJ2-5	ASVGQGETQY
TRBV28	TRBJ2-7	ASSLIASGNFYEQY
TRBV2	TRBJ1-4	ASAGGEKLF
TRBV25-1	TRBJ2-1	ASSASGSYNEQF
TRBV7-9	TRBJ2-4	ASSPGTSGTKNIQY
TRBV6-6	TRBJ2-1	ASKGLAGVNEQF
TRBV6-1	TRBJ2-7	ASSVGQRNYEQY
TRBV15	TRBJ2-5	ATSRGETQY